The 9 T cell receptor beta chains below were found in one sample sequenced in a study of T cell responses to AZD1222 COVID-19 vaccine. This table comes from immunoSEQ multiplex PCR, and its TCRdb copy is limited to in-frame clones, with some not included. The table includes roughly 100,000 clones, more than 85% detected once. Sequenced here: peripheral blood, sampled on day 0 of AZD1222 vaccination. Every receptor here comes from an adult in good health.

V is TRBV11-2 and J is TRBJ2-7; a weak D match, TRBD1 (5 bases). The CDR3 is 13 residues long. Germline values: CDR1 SGHAT, CDR2 FQNNGV. Trimming left V 0 bases short and J 10 bases short, with 13 bases between. The CDR3 reads CASSLDRQGRQYF. In nucleotides, the CDR3 is TGTGCCAGCAGCTTAGACCGGCAGGGAAGACAGTACTTC.

The chain employs TRBV18 and TRBJ2-5; 7 bases are shared with TRBD1. The trim removed 5 bases at V and 2 bases at J, leaving 2 bases unmatched. CDR1 and CDR2 from the germline V gene are KGHSH and LQKENI. The CDR3 totals 13 residues. The CDR3 DNA reads TGTGCCAGCTCAAGGGACAGACAAGAGACCCAGTACTTC. Its translation: CASSRDRQETQYF.

The V call is TRBV7-3, the J call TRBJ2-1; D not resolved. Germline values: CDR1 SGHTA, CDR2 FQGTGA. This CDR3 is 13 amino acids long. Trimming cost V 2 bases and J 5 bases, with 7 bases left between them. The chain's CDR3 is CASSLGEDNEQFF. The CDR3 bases are TGTGCCAGCAGCTTAGGAGAGGACAATGAGCAGTTCTTC.

In nucleotides, the CDR3 is TGTGCCACCAGCAGAGATCCCCGACAGCCCGGGGAGCTGTTTTTT. This translates into CATSRDPRQPGELFF. The V and J genes are TRBV15 and TRBJ2-2, with D perhaps matching TRBD1 (5 bases). The V and J ends lost 0 bases and 6 bases respectively, with 11 bases between them. Germline V lookup: CDR1 LNHNV, CDR2 YYDKDF (reference sequence). This CDR3 region has 15 residues. Using reference TRBV15 and TRBJ2-2 for the parts outside the CDR3, the full variable domain is DAMVIQNPRYQVTQFGKPVTLSCSQTLNHNVMYWYQQKSSQAPKLLFHYYDKDFNNEADTPDNFQSRRPNTSFCFLDIRSPGLGDTAMYLCATSRDPRQPGELFFGEGSRLTVL.

This clone was counted only a few times. The J gene is TRBJ2-7, the V gene TRBV19; possibly TRBD1 or TRBD2 for D (5 bases each). CDR1 and CDR2 from the germline V gene are LNHDA and SQIVND (reference sequence). CDR3 length: 15 residues. V lost 5 bases, J lost 6 bases, and 20 bases lay in between. CDR3 sequence reads: CASSWGNSRLGEQYF. The CDR3, as DNA: TGTGCCAGTAGTTGGGGGAATAGCAGGCTGGGCGAGCAGTACTTC.

The rearrangement joins TRBV7-2 to TRBJ1-6; no definite D call. Trimming pared 5 bases from V and 4 bases from J, leaving 9 bases between. The germline CDR1 and CDR2 sequences are SGHTA and FQGNSA. This CDR3 is 14 amino acids long. The CDR3 bases are TGTGCCAGCAGCACTGACAATTATAATTCACCCCTCCACTTT. Its protein is CASSTDNYNSPLHF.

CDR3 residues: CASRQQAPSYNEQFF. CDR3 bases: TGTGCCAGCCGTCAACAGGCTCCCTCCTACAATGAGCAGTTCTTC. The J gene is TRBJ2-1, the V gene TRBV19, with D tentatively TRBD1 (5 bases). This CDR3 has 15 amino acids. Trimming removed 9 bases from V and 0 bases from J, with 15 bases in between. Germline CDR1 and CDR2: LNHDA and SQIVND (reference sequence).

This chain connects TRBV7-2 to TRBJ2-1, with D possibly being TRBD1 (5 bases). V lost 5 bases to trimming and J lost 6 bases, with 14 bases between them. The germline V gene has CDR1 SGHTA and CDR2 FQGNSA. The CDR3 spans 14 residues. In nucleotides, the CDR3 is TGTGCCAGCAGCCACGGACAAGGCTCCAATGAGCAGTTCTTC. This codes for CASSHGQGSNEQFF. Combining the CDR3 with reference TRBV7-2 and TRBJ2-1 gives the whole variable domain GAGVSQSPSNKVTEKGKDVELRCDPISGHTALYWYRQSLGQGLEFLIYFQGNSAPDKSGLPSDRFSAERTGGSVSTLTIQRTQQEDSAVYLCASSHGQGSNEQFFGPGTRLTVL.

The J gene is TRBJ2-7, the V gene TRBV5-1; 11 bases map to TRBD2. V lost 3 bases and J lost 7; bases outside the gene matches: 9. The CDR3 totals 15 residues. CDR1 is SGHRS, CDR2 YFSETQ, per germline. This CDR3 reads CASSSSLAGGGEQYF. For the CDR3, the DNA is TGCGCCAGCAGCTCCTCTCTAGCGGGAGGCGGGGAGCAGTACTTC. Variable domain in full (rest from reference TRBV5-1 and TRBJ2-7): KAGVTQTPRYLIKTRGQQVTLSCSPISGHRSVSWYQQTPGQGLQFLFEYFSETQRNKGNFPGRFSGRQFSNSRSEMNVSTLELGDSALYLCASSSSLAGGGEQYFGPGTRLTVT.